The source of this TCR beta chain is a study of T cell repertoires in cytomegalovirus infection. Across the whole study: Both recently identified HLA-C-restricted and well-studied HLA-B-restricted CMV epitopes were used in the study. CMV infection plus the matching HLA type was flagged by public TCR beta signatures. Study findings and constraints: CMV-specific TCR beta clonotypes restricted by HLA-C were the ones dominating the ex vivo response.

This clonotype has just a few counts. Its antigen is unidentified. This CDR3 region has 13 residues. The V end was cut by 3 bases, the J end by 8 bases, with 13 bases between. Germline loops: CDR1 LGHNA, CDR2 YNFKEQ. TCRdb reprocessed the reads via MiXCR and lists one record per CDR3 protein. The sample has about 280,000 distinct CDR3 sequences; 20% to 25% are singletons. V and J are TRBV4-2 and TRBJ1-2, with D unresolved. This receptor was identified in a human donor in good health (CMV status not recorded). Some clones in this sample may be carry-over from other donors' samples. The sequencing here drew on cultured PBMCs, taken from culture after CMV antigen stimulation. The CDR3 region has the DNA TGTGCCAGCAGCCACACCACAACGACAGGCTACACCTTC. Translated: CASSHTTTTGYTF.